This entry lists 16 T cell receptor beta chains sequenced from one sample in a study of blood T cell repertoires in COVID-19. Assay used: immunoSEQ multiplex PCR; TCRdb lists only in-frame clones, some missing. The data show hundreds of thousands of clones, with 85% to 90% seen just once and 1.5% to 2% held by the top ten. Sequencing was done on a sample of PBMCs or T cells enriched from blood (not recorded which). The receptor source for this set is a man aged 35 to 55 who had recovered from COVID-19.

This clone was recorded only once. The chain combines TRBV6-6 with TRBJ2-5, with 7 bases aligning to TRBD2. With 0 bases clipped from V and 0 bases from J, the junction kept 1 base outside the gene matches. The CDR3 is 15 amino acids. Germline CDR1 reads MNHNY; CDR2 reads SVGAGI (reference sequence). CDR3 DNA: TGTGCCAGCAGTTACTCTCGGGGGGACCAAGAGACCCAGTACTTC. Translated, it gives CASSYSRGDQETQYF.

The gene calls are TRBV7-2 and TRBJ2-1; 11 bases align to TRBD1. The CDR3 runs 15 residues. Germline V gene lookup returns CDR1 SGHTA and CDR2 FQGNSA. With V trimmed by 5 bases and J by 6 bases, 6 bases remained unmatched. For the CDR3, the DNA is TGTGCCAGCAGCCATGGACAGGGGGCGGCCAATGAGCAGTTCTTC. Translating gives CASSHGQGAANEQFF.

The rearrangement links TRBV24-1 to TRBJ2-1; possibly TRBD1 for D (5 bases). CDR3 length: 15 amino acids. Germline V lookup: CDR1 KGHDR, CDR2 SFDVKD. V shed 8 bases and J shed 0 bases, with 13 bases lying between them. The chain's CDR3 is CATNPEQASYNEQFF. The CDR3 DNA reads as TGTGCCACCAATCCTGAACAGGCCTCCTACAATGAGCAGTTCTTC.

V gene TRBV27 combines with J gene TRBJ1-4, with D perhaps matching TRBD1 (5 bases). CDR1 and CDR2 from the germline V gene are MNHEY and SMNVEV (reference sequence). Trimming took 4 bases from V and 5 from J, leaving 11 bases between them. The CDR3 runs to 14 residues. CDR3 loop: CASSWGVTNEKLFF. CDR3 in DNA: TGTGCCAGCAGTTGGGGGGTTACCAATGAAAAACTGTTTTTT.

The chain combines TRBV10-3 with TRBJ2-5, with D tentatively TRBD2 (6 bases). V lost 2 bases and J lost 2, with 12 bases in between. This CDR3 has 15 amino acids. Germline CDR1 reads ENHRY; CDR2 reads SYGVKD. Here the CDR3 DNA reads TGTGCCATCAGTGAGGGAGGGAGGAGGCAAGAGACCCAGTACTTC. This encodes CAISEGGRRQETQYF.

The J gene is TRBJ1-2, the V gene TRBV14; D is uncertain. Between the trimmed V and J ends, which lost 3 bases and 2 bases, there was a span of 13 bases. CDR3 size: 15 residues. CDR1 is SGHDN and CDR2 is FVKESK in the germline V gene. The CDR3 DNA sequence: TGTGCCAGCAGCCAGTCTTCGGGAGTGAACTATGGCTACACCTTC. Protein product: CASSQSSGVNYGYTF. The variable domain in full, with the rest retrieved from reference TRBV14 and TRBJ1-2, is EAGVTQFPSHSVIEKGQTVTLRCDPISGHDNLYWYRRVMGKEIKFLLHFVKESKQDESGMPNNRFLAERTGGTYSTLKVQPAELEDSGVYFCASSQSSGVNYGYTFGSGTRLTVV.

The rearrangement links TRBV9 to TRBJ1-1; D is undetermined. Germline V gene sequence: CDR1 SGDLS, CDR2 YYNGEE. Trimming shortened V by 6 bases and J by 2 bases, and 17 bases separated the two germline ends. The CDR3 sequence is 15 residues long. CDR3 DNA sequence: TGTGCCAGCACCCTAAGCGGCGGAACAAACACTGAAGCTTTCTTT. Residues: CASTLSGGTNTEAFF. The full variable domain, completed using reference TRBV9 and TRBJ1-1, is DSGVTQTPKHLITATGQRVTLRCSPRSGDLSVYWYQQSLDQGLQFLIQYYNGEERAKGNILERFSAQQFPDLHSELNLSSLELGDSALYFCASTLSGGTNTEAFFGQGTRLTVV.

The chain links TRBV5-1 to TRBJ1-1; no firm D call. The CDR3 length is 14 residues. Germline values: CDR1 SGHRS, CDR2 YFSETQ. The V end was cut by 4 bases, the J end by 10 bases, with 20 bases between. The CDR3 reads CASSARNTAAGAFF. CDR3 coding DNA: TGCGCCAGCAGCGCACGGAACACTGCTGCGGGAGCTTTCTTT.

The chain uses TRBV4-2 and TRBJ1-2; D uncertain. The CDR3 has 17 amino acids. Trimming stripped 0 bases from V and 8 bases from J, with 22 bases between. The germline CDR1 and CDR2 sequences are LGHNA and YNFKEQ. The CDR3 DNA sequence: TGTGCCAGCAGCCAAGATCGCGAGGCAGCACAAAGTAGGGGCTACACCTTC. Translation gives CASSQDREAAQSRGYTF.

This chain links TRBV4-1 with TRBJ2-2; D perhaps matches TRBD1 (6 bases). Trimming shortened V by 7 bases and J by 6 bases, and 18 bases separated the two germline ends. The CDR3 sequence is 15 residues long. Germline V gene lookup returns CDR1 MGHRA and CDR2 YSYEKL. As DNA, the CDR3 is TGCGCCAGCACGAACAGGGAGCAACCGGCCGGGGAGCTGTTTTTT. The encoded protein is CASTNREQPAGELFF.

This clone was seen a single time. J is TRBJ1-4 and V is TRBV5-1, with 9 bases that match TRBD1. J was trimmed by 6 bases and V by 4 bases; bases with no gene match: 10. CDR1 and CDR2 (germline): SGHRS, YFSETQ. There are 16 residues in the CDR3. The CDR3 nucleotides are TGCGCCAGCAGCCCCACAGGGGGCTCTAGATATGAAAAACTGTTTTTT. Encoded protein: CASSPTGGSRYEKLFF.

This chain joins TRBV18 and TRBJ1-1; a weak D match, TRBD1 (5 bases). The CDR3 covers 14 residues. The germline CDR1 and CDR2 sequences are KGHSH and LQKENI. V was trimmed by 3 bases and J by 4 bases, leaving 12 bases between them. The CDR3 nucleotides read TGTGCCAGCTCACCCCCGGGGGGTCCCACTGAAGCTTTCTTT. Translating it yields CASSPPGGPTEAFF.

CDR3 coding DNA: TGTGCCAGCTCACCGAATACAGCTAGCGGGAACACCGGGGAGCTGTTTTTT. Its translation: CASSPNTASGNTGELFF. The chain is built from TRBV18 and TRBJ2-2; 7 positions agree with TRBD2. The junction had 8 bases not matched to a gene; V was cut back by 3 bases and J by 1 base. Germline CDR1 is KGHSH and CDR2 is LQKENI. This CDR3 spans 17 amino acids.

The chain recombines TRBV7-6 with TRBJ2-1; 8 positions agree with TRBD2. Trimming removed 5 bases from V and 1 base from J; junction bases left unmatched: 7. This CDR3 has 16 amino acids. The germline CDR1 and CDR2 sequences are SGHVS and FNYEAQ. CDR3 region: CASSPSLAESYNEQFF. CDR3 DNA: TGTGCCAGCAGCCCCTCACTAGCGGAGTCCTACAATGAGCAGTTCTTC.

The V and J genes are TRBV5-1 and TRBJ2-7, with 8 bases aligning to TRBD1. The CDR3 contains 13 residues. Germline CDR1 and CDR2: SGHRS and YFSETQ. The trim removed 6 bases at V and 7 bases at J, leaving 9 bases unmatched. This chain's CDR3 is CASNRQGRGEQYF. The CDR3 nucleotides are TGCGCCAGCAACCGACAGGGGCGAGGGGAGCAGTACTTC.

This clone was seen more than once but under ten times. V usage is TRBV9 and J usage is TRBJ1-1; tentatively, D is TRBD1 (6 bases). CDR3 length: 13 amino acids. CDR1 is SGDLS, CDR2 YYNGEE, per germline. V gave up 4 bases and J gave up 4 bases, with 11 bases separating them. CDR3 sequence: CASSYQGTTEAFF. CDR3 nucleotides: TGTGCCAGCAGCTACCAGGGGACCACTGAAGCTTTCTTT. Combining the CDR3 with reference TRBV9 and TRBJ1-1 gives the whole variable domain DSGVTQTPKHLITATGQRVTLRCSPRSGDLSVYWYQQSLDQGLQFLIQYYNGEERAKGNILERFSAQQFPDLHSELNLSSLELGDSALYFCASSYQGTTEAFFGQGTRLTVV.